The 5 T cell receptor beta chains below come from one sample, sequenced in a study of T cells in pancreatic ductal adenocarcinoma. The assay was immunoSEQ multiplex PCR, and TCRdb's table has in-frame clones only and misses some. The table includes 31,000 or so clones, 90% to 95% detected once. Selected pancreatic ductal adenocarcinoma patients had undergone surgery without neoadjuvant therapy. Sequenced: PBMCs. These receptors were obtained from a human donor with pancreatic ductal adenocarcinoma.

This clone was detected a few times. J is TRBJ2-7 and V is TRBV7-9; the match to TRBD2 covers 9 bases. The V segment lost 4 bases and the J segment 3 bases; nucleotides outside the gene matches: 7. The CDR3 covers 15 residues. CDR1 is SEHNR, CDR2 FQNEAQ, per germline (reference sequence). This CDR3 is CASSSVSGSHYEQYF. Written as DNA, the CDR3 is TGTGCCAGCAGCTCCGTTAGCGGGAGTCACTACGAGCAGTACTTC.

This clone was recorded only once. One junction end disagrees with the germline gene, perhaps due to a read error. The chain's CDR3 is CASSVEVNTEAFF. The CDR3 nucleotides are TGTGCTAGCAGCGTAGAGGTGAACACTGAAGCTTTCTTT. V usage is TRBV7-7 and J usage is TRBJ1-1; D not resolved. This CDR3 spans 13 amino acids. Germline V CDR1 and CDR2: SSHAT, FNYEAQ (reference sequence).

The CDR3 nucleotides are TGCGCCAGCACGGGACAGGGTTTTCAGCCCCAGCATTTT. Its protein is CASTGQGFQPQHF. The chain has TRBV10-2 and TRBJ1-5; 9 bases are a match to TRBD1. With 7 bases clipped from V and 6 bases from J, the junction kept 4 bases outside the gene matches. Germline V lookup: CDR1 WSHSY, CDR2 SAAADI. CDR3 length equals 13 residues.

CDR3 sequence (DNA): TGTGCCTGGTCGTACCTTGCTAGGGGATTTGTGTACTTC. This encodes CAWSYLARGFVYF. The chain has TRBV30 and TRBJ2-7; maybe TRBD1 (5 bases). Germline V gene sequence: CDR1 GTSNPN, CDR2 SVGIG (reference sequence). Trimming shortened V by 5 bases and J by 12 bases, and 23 bases separated the two germline ends. This CDR3 region has 13 residues.

V is TRBV5-1 and J is TRBJ1-2, with D perhaps TRBD1 (6 bases). V gave up 1 base and J gave up 8 bases, with 12 bases separating them. The CDR3 runs 13 residues. Germline V gives CDR1 SGHRS, CDR2 YFSETQ. CDR3 nucleotides: TGCGCCAGCAGCTTGTCAGGGGCGGAAGGCTACACCTTC. Residues: CASSLSGAEGYTF.